The 21 T cell receptor beta chains below come from one sample, sequenced in a study of T cell responses to AZD1222 COVID-19 vaccine. Some clones are missing from TCRdb's copy, which holds only in-frame ones; the method was immunoSEQ multiplex PCR. The sample holds 150,000 to 200,000 clones, approximately 89% seen once. Sequenced material: peripheral blood, taken on day 0 of AZD1222 vaccination. The source of these receptors is an adult in good health.

This chain uses TRBV14 with TRBJ1-2; D gene ambiguous. The CDR3 is 16 residues long. CDR1 and CDR2 from the germline V gene are SGHDN and FVKESK. Trimming pared 1 base from V and 6 bases from J, leaving 18 bases between. In DNA, the CDR3 is TGTGCCAGCAGCCAAGTCGGTGGGCAACTACTCGATGGCTACACCTTC. As protein: CASSQVGGQLLDGYTF.

The chain has TRBV6-1 and TRBJ1-2; 7 bases are a match to TRBD1. The CDR3 has 16 amino acids. Germline V gives CDR1 MNHNS, CDR2 SASEGT. V lost 1 base, J lost 5 bases, and 10 bases stayed unmatched. The CDR3 DNA sequence: TGTGCCAGCAGTGAAGTTACAGGGGATTCGTTATATGGCTACACCTTC. Its protein is CASSEVTGDSLYGYTF.

The chain uses TRBV5-1 and TRBJ2-7; 7 bases fit TRBD1. CDR3 length equals 14 residues. Looked up from germline, CDR1 is SGHRS and CDR2 is YFSETQ. V shed 1 base and J 2 bases; nucleotides not matched to a gene: 3. Here the CDR3 DNA reads TGCGCCAGCAGCTTGATGACAGGGACCTACGAGCAGTACTTC. This gives the protein CASSLMTGTYEQYF.

This chain joins TRBV4-1 and TRBJ2-2, with 7 bases identical to TRBD2. This CDR3 comprises 15 residues. After removal of 7 bases from V and 7 bases from J, the junction contained 12 bases not matched to a gene. Germline V CDR1 and CDR2: MGHRA, YSYEKL. Here the CDR3 reads CASKLTEGGSGELFF. The CDR3 bases are TGCGCCAGCAAACTTACGGAGGGCGGGAGCGGGGAGCTGTTTTTT.

The chain recombines TRBV10-1 with TRBJ2-2; D gene uncertain. Germline V gene data show CDR1 as WNHNN and CDR2 as SYGVQD (reference sequence). V lost 2 bases, J lost 3 bases, and 4 bases lay in between. The CDR3 runs 13 residues. The CDR3 spells CASSERYTGELFF. CDR3 bases: TGCGCCAGCAGTGAGAGATACACCGGGGAGCTGTTTTTT.

The rearrangement links TRBV18 to TRBJ2-3, with D perhaps TRBD1 (5 bases). V dropped 5 bases and J dropped 0 bases, with 12 bases sitting between them. The CDR3 has 15 residues. Germline values: CDR1 KGHSH, CDR2 LQKENI. CDR3: CASSSEPGSTDTQYF. The CDR3 DNA follows: TGTGCCAGCTCATCGGAGCCAGGGAGCACAGATACGCAGTATTTT. The complete variable domain, with remaining parts taken from reference TRBV18 and TRBJ2-3, reads NAGVMQNPRHLVRRRGQEARLRCSPMKGHSHVYWYRQLPEEGLKFMVYLQKENIIDESGMPKERFSAEFPKEGPSILRIQQVVRGDSAAYFCASSSEPGSTDTQYFGPGTRLTVL.

The rearrangement links TRBV4-2 to TRBJ2-5; either TRBD1 or TRBD2 may supply D (5 bases each). CDR3 size: 14 residues. Germline CDR1 is LGHNA and CDR2 is YNFKEQ. Trimming left V 4 bases short and J 5 bases short, with 14 bases between. This CDR3 is CASSPQWGSETQYF. CDR3 DNA sequence: TGTGCCAGCAGCCCCCAATGGGGGTCGGAGACCCAGTACTTC.

The gene calls are TRBV5-4 and TRBJ1-2; D is unclear. V shed 5 bases and J shed 1 base, with 9 bases lying between them. Germline loops: CDR1 SGHNT, CDR2 YYREEE (reference sequence). The CDR3 covers 13 residues. CDR3 coding DNA: TGTGCCAGCAGGACAAGGGATAACTATGGCTACACCTTC. It yields the protein CASRTRDNYGYTF.

The V call is TRBV11-2, the J call TRBJ1-3, with D unclear. CDR1 is SGHAT, CDR2 FQNNGV, per germline. The CDR3 is 17 amino acids. Between the trimmed V and J ends, which lost 6 bases and 0 bases, there was a span of 18 bases. CDR3 amino acids: CASSLTGLHNSGNTIYF. The CDR3 DNA is TGTGCCAGCAGTTTAACCGGGCTGCATAACTCTGGAAACACCATATATTTT. The entire variable domain, with the rest obtained from reference TRBV11-2 and TRBJ1-3, is as follows: EAGVAQSPRYKIIEKRQSVAFWCNPISGHATLYWYQQILGQGPKLLIQFQNNGVVDDSQLPKDRFSAERLKGVDSTLKIQPAKLEDSAVYLCASSLTGLHNSGNTIYFGEGSWLTVV.

The rearrangement links TRBV6-2 or TRBV6-3 to TRBJ1-3, with D perhaps TRBD1 (5 bases). This CDR3 is 16 amino acids long. The germline CDR1 and CDR2 sequences are MNHEY and SVGEGT. Trimming pared 0 bases from V and 0 bases from J, leaving 9 bases between. The CDR3 reads CASSYSTRASGNTIYF. CDR3 sequence (DNA): TGTGCCAGCAGTTACTCTACCAGGGCCTCTGGAAACACCATATATTTT.

The chain combines TRBV29-1 with TRBJ2-2; D remains unclear. CDR3 length: 11 residues. The germline V gene has CDR1 SQVTM and CDR2 ANQGSEA. V lost 5 bases and J 5 bases, leaving 6 bases between the germline ends. Here the CDR3 reads CSVFQTGELFF. As DNA, the CDR3 is TGCAGCGTTTTTCAAACCGGGGAGCTGTTTTTT.

The chain employs TRBV28 and TRBJ1-6, with 8 bases matching TRBD1. V shed 5 bases, J shed 10 bases, and the junction held 22 bases outside the gene matches. Germline V gene data show CDR1 as MDHEN and CDR2 as SYDVKM. The CDR3 runs to 19 residues. Here the CDR3 reads CASSPRTGYRSFGGSPLHF. The CDR3 nucleotides read TGTGCCAGCAGTCCAAGGACAGGGTATCGTAGTTTTGGAGGATCACCCCTCCACTTT.

The J gene is TRBJ1-2, the V gene TRBV5-4; 8 nucleotides match TRBD1. The CDR3 consists of 15 residues. With V trimmed by 3 bases and J by 3 bases, 7 bases remained unmatched. The germline CDR1 and CDR2 sequences are SGHNT and YYREEE (reference sequence). The DNA for the CDR3 is TGTGCCAGCAGCTCCGACAGGGGCGCGGACTATGGCTACACCTTC. Protein sequence: CASSSDRGADYGYTF. Filled out from reference TRBV5-4 and TRBJ1-2, the complete variable domain reads ETGVTQSPTHLIKTRGQQVTLRCSSQSGHNTVSWYQQALGQGPQFIFQYYREEENGRGNFPPRFSGLQFPNYSSELNVNALELDDSALYLCASSSDRGADYGYTFGSGTRLTVV.

The chain has TRBV7-2 and TRBJ1-3; D remains unclear. V was cut by 6 bases and J by 7 bases, with 13 bases left in between. Germline CDR1 and CDR2: SGHTA and FQGNSA. This CDR3 has 13 residues. As DNA, the CDR3 is TGTGCCAGCAGTTCCTACACAGCCAACACCATATATTTT. This translates into CASSSYTANTIYF.

This clone was picked up one time. V gene TRBV7-9 combines with J gene TRBJ2-7, with D possibly TRBD1 on 5 matching bases. Germline V lookup: CDR1 SEHNR, CDR2 FQNEAQ (reference sequence). V lost 2 bases and J lost 3, with 8 bases in between. The CDR3 covers 13 residues. The CDR3, as DNA: TGTGCCAGCAGCTTACGGCAGGGCTACGAGCAGTACTTC. Translation: CASSLRQGYEQYF.

The gene calls are TRBV7-2 and TRBJ2-3; D uncertain. Germline loops: CDR1 SGHTA, CDR2 FQGNSA. V was cut by 1 base and J by 1 base, with 6 bases left in between. This CDR3 region has 14 residues. The CDR3 DNA reads TGTGCCAGCAGCTTAGGTGGGCGCACAGATACGCAGTATTTT. Translating it yields CASSLGGRTDTQYF.

The genes are TRBV28 and TRBJ2-7, with unresolved D. V shed 8 bases and J shed 2 bases, with 19 bases lying between them. Looked up from germline, CDR1 is MDHEN and CDR2 is SYDVKM. There are 15 residues in the CDR3. CDR3 bases: TGTGCCAGCGAGCCCGGTGACAAGAACCCCTACGAGCAGTACTTC. Amino acids: CASEPGDKNPYEQYF. The full variable domain, with the rest looked up from reference TRBV28 and TRBJ2-7, is DVKVTQSSRYLVKRTGEKVFLECVQDMDHENMFWYRQDPGLGLRLIYFSYDVKMKEKGDIPEGYSVSREKKERFSLILESASTNQTSMYLCASEPGDKNPYEQYFGPGTRLTVT.

The J gene is TRBJ2-6, the V gene TRBV10-3, with D unresolved. V lost 2 bases, J lost 2 bases, and 10 bases lay in between. Germline assignment: CDR1 ENHRY and CDR2 SYGVKD. This CDR3 is 16 amino acids long. The CDR3 DNA is TGTGCCATCAGTGAGCACGCCCGGGCTGGGGCCAACGTCCTGACTTTC. This translates into CAISEHARAGANVLTF.

The J gene is TRBJ2-3, the V gene TRBV18; D could derive from TRBD1 or TRBD2 (5 bases each). Trimming took off 1 base at V and 0 bases at J, with 14 bases between the two ends. CDR1 KGHSH and CDR2 LQKENI come from the germline V gene. The CDR3 extends over 17 amino acids. This chain's CDR3 is CASSPRGVGGSTDTQYF. The CDR3 nucleotides read TGTGCCAGCTCACCACGGGGCGTTGGGGGAAGCACAGATACGCAGTATTTT.

The CDR3 DNA is TGTGCCAGCAGTTACCGAAGGGGAGAAGCTTTCTTT. Translating gives CASSYRRGEAFF. The chain couples TRBV6-6 to TRBJ1-1, with a possible D match to TRBD1 (5 bases). The CDR3 sequence is 12 residues long. The germline V gene encodes CDR1 MNHNY and CDR2 SVGAGI (reference sequence). Trimming left V 2 bases short and J 8 bases short, with 9 bases between.

The sample holds a few counts of this clone. The V and J genes are TRBV9 and TRBJ1-2; D gene uncertain. There are 16 residues in the CDR3. In germline, CDR1 is SGDLS, CDR2 YYNGEE. V was clipped by 0 bases and J by 6 bases, with 18 bases between them. The CDR3, as DNA: TGTGCCAGCAGCGTAGAAGGGTGGCGCCTTCCCGATGGCTACACCTTC. It yields the protein CASSVEGWRLPDGYTF.